A selection of T cell receptor beta chains follows, all from one sample in a study of T cell repertoires in cytomegalovirus infection. TCRdb reprocessed the reads via MiXCR and lists one record per CDR3 protein. The table shows 450,000 to 650,000 distinct CDR3 sequences, with roughly 43% occurring only once. For these receptors, no antigen is known. Sequencing was performed on cultured PBMCs, taken from culture after CMV antigen stimulation. The receptors derive from a human donor in good health (CMV status not recorded). Some clones in this sample may be carry-over from other donors' samples. The CDR3 runs from the conserved cysteine through the conserved F or W. A D gene is named only where the DNA matches it firmly. Size values are once, few and many counts, or a class for expanded clones, and some rows have none.

V: TRBV7-2; length: 15; J: TRBJ2-5; size: many; D: -; CDR3: CASSWGRGSLETQYF; DNA: TGTGCCAGCAGCTGGGGACGCGGCAGTCTAGAGACCCAGTACTTC
V: TRBV4-1; length: 15; J: TRBJ2-2; size: -; D: -; CDR3: CASSQAADHTGELFF; DNA: TGCGCCAGCAGCCAAGCAGCGGACCACACCGGGGAGCTGTTTTTT
V: TRBV7-8; length: 16; J: TRBJ1-4; size: -; D: TRBD1; CDR3: CASSLARDSSNEKLFF; DNA: TGTGCCAGCAGCTTAGCGAGGGACAGTTCTAATGAAAAACTGTTTTTT
V: TRBV4-1; length: 15; J: TRBJ1-4; size: few; D: -; CDR3: CASSHIPGRDEKLFF; DNA: TGCGCCAGCAGCCACATACCGGGACGCGATGAAAAACTGTTTTTT
V: TRBV7-2; length: 15; J: TRBJ2-7; size: few; D: TRBD2; CDR3: CASSYTSGRAGEQYF; DNA: TGTGCCAGCAGCTATACTAGCGGGAGGGCCGGCGAGCAGTACTTC
V: TRBV5-5; length: 15; J: TRBJ1-1; size: few; D: -; CDR3: CASSIDRFLGGEAFF; DNA: TGTGCCAGCAGCATAGACAGGTTTTTGGGCGGTGAAGCTTTCTTT
V: TRBV7-2; length: 13; J: TRBJ2-5; size: many; D: -; CDR3: CASSARGGETQYF; DNA: TGTGCCAGCAGCGCACGAGGGGGGGAGACCCAGTACTTC
V: TRBV7-8; length: 16; J: TRBJ2-3; size: many; D: -; CDR3: CASSPVGGFGTDTQYF; DNA: TGTGCCAGCAGCCCAGTCGGTGGGTTTGGCACAGATACGCAGTATTTT
V: TRBV12-3/TRBV12-4; length: 18; J: TRBJ1-6; size: few; D: -; CDR3: CASSLWIRGGAYNSPLHF; DNA: TGTGCCAGCAGTTTGTGGATACGGGGGGGCGCGTATAATTCACCCCTCCACTTT
V: TRBV27; length: 17; J: TRBJ2-1; size: -; D: TRBD1; CDR3: CASSAPSPGTGGNEQFF; DNA: TGTGCCAGCAGTGCCCCTTCGCCCGGGACAGGGGGCAATGAGCAGTTCTTC
V: TRBV4-1; length: 15; J: TRBJ1-5; size: -; D: TRBD1; CDR3: CASSPGTGWGQPQHF; DNA: TGCGCCAGCAGCCCCGGGACAGGGTGGGGTCAGCCCCAGCATTTT
V: TRBV7-6; length: 14; J: TRBJ1-2; size: -; D: -; CDR3: CASSHPGGKYGYTF; DNA: TGTGCCAGCAGCCACCCTGGCGGGAAGTATGGCTACACCTTC
V: TRBV5-4; length: 20; J: TRBJ2-3; size: -; D: TRBD2; CDR3: CASSPGLAGSRLISTDTQYF; DNA: TGTGCCAGCAGCCCCGGACTAGCGGGGTCGAGACTAATAAGCACAGATACGCAGTATTTT
V: TRBV7-2; length: 15; J: TRBJ2-2; size: -; D: -; CDR3: CASSPRVARVGELFF; DNA: TGTGCCAGCAGCCCCCGGGTAGCCAGGGTAGGGGAGCTGTTTTTT
V: TRBV29-1; length: 15; J: TRBJ1-3; size: few; D: -; CDR3: CSVAPDLSSGNTIYF; DNA: TGCAGCGTTGCCCCAGACCTTAGCTCTGGAAACACCATATATTTT
V: TRBV7-6; length: 13; J: TRBJ1-5; size: -; D: -; CDR3: CASSLGFGQPQHF; DNA: TGTGCCAGCAGCTTAGGGTTCGGTCAGCCCCAGCATTTT
V: TRBV4-1; length: 19; J: TRBJ1-5; size: -; D: -; CDR3: CASSQGGLFGREGNQPQHF; DNA: TGCGCCAGCAGCCAAGGTGGCCTTTTTGGCAGGGAAGGCAATCAGCCCCAGCATTTT
V: TRBV7-2; length: 15; J: TRBJ1-1; size: few; D: -; CDR3: CASSFTSRVNTEAFF; DNA: TGTGCCAGCAGCTTCACAAGCCGAGTAAACACTGAAGCTTTCTTT
V: TRBV7-2; length: 16; J: TRBJ2-7; size: -; D: -; CDR3: CASSLTLATGGGEQYF; DNA: TGTGCCAGCAGCTTAACCCTAGCGACCGGGGGTGGGGAGCAGTACTTC
V: TRBV6-2/TRBV6-3; length: 16; J: TRBJ2-6; size: -; D: -; CDR3: CASSDVLLTGANVLTF; DNA: TGTGCCAGCAGTGACGTCCTGCTGACTGGGGCCAACGTCCTGACTTTC
V: TRBV19; length: 15; J: TRBJ2-3; size: -; D: TRBD2; CDR3: CASSLAGEGGDTQYF; DNA: TGTGCCAGTAGCTTAGCGGGGGAAGGTGGAGATACGCAGTATTTT
V: TRBV7-2; length: 14; J: TRBJ2-5; size: few; D: -; CDR3: CASSLAQAQETQYF; DNA: TGTGCCAGCAGCTTAGCACAGGCTCAAGAGACCCAGTACTTC
V: TRBV19; length: 14; J: TRBJ2-3; size: -; D: -; CDR3: CASSFGASTDTQYF; DNA: TGTGCCAGTAGTTTCGGGGCCAGCACAGATACGCAGTATTTT
V: TRBV20-1; length: 13; J: TRBJ2-1; size: -; D: -; CDR3: CSARLVVRDEQFF; DNA: TGCAGTGCTAGGTTGGTGGTCCGGGATGAGCAGTTCTTC
V: TRBV28; length: 15; J: TRBJ2-3; size: -; D: -; CDR3: CASSTGFRSTDTQYF; DNA: TGTGCCAGCAGTACAGGGTTTAGAAGCACAGATACGCAGTATTTT
V: TRBV4-1; length: 16; J: TRBJ2-1; size: -; D: TRBD2; CDR3: CASSLGGEREGNEQFF; DNA: TGCGCCAGCAGCCTCGGGGGGGAGCGGGAGGGCAATGAGCAGTTCTTC
V: TRBV12-3/TRBV12-4; length: 16; J: TRBJ1-5; size: -; D: -; CDR3: CASSLVWGVGNQPQHF; DNA: TGTGCCAGCAGTTTAGTGTGGGGAGTTGGCAATCAGCCCCAGCATTTT
V: TRBV12-3/TRBV12-4; length: 13; J: TRBJ1-3; size: -; D: -; CDR3: CASSRSQGNTIYF; DNA: TGTGCCAGCAGTCGGTCTCAAGGAAACACCATATATTTT
V: TRBV28; length: 15; J: TRBJ1-2; size: -; D: TRBD1; CDR3: CASSSPGQGDNGYTF; DNA: TGTGCCAGCAGTTCGCCGGGACAGGGGGATAATGGCTACACCTTC
V: TRBV12-3/TRBV12-4; length: 15; J: TRBJ2-3; size: -; D: TRBD2; CDR3: CASSFSGSGVDTQYF; DNA: TGTGCCAGCAGTTTTAGTGGTAGCGGGGTAGATACGCAGTATTTT
V: TRBV6-2/TRBV6-3; length: 15; J: TRBJ2-7; size: -; D: TRBD1; CDR3: CASSSTGTGINEQYF; DNA: TGTGCCAGCAGTTCTACCGGGACAGGGATAAACGAGCAGTACTTC
V: TRBV7-2; length: 16; J: TRBJ2-4; size: many; D: TRBD2; CDR3: CASSPGTTYFSHIQYF; DNA: TGTGCCAGCAGCCCCGGGACTACTTACTTTTCCCACATTCAGTACTTC